This is a list of T cell receptor beta chains from one sample in a study of T cell changes during pregnancy in multiple sclerosis. Only in-frame clones appear in the TCRdb table, and some are missing; sequencing was by immunoSEQ multiplex PCR. This sample has about 72,000 clones, with roughly 89% found just once. The specimen was peripheral blood, collected in the third trimester of pregnancy. The receptors come from a female donor in good health, enrolled as a control in a pregnancy study. Both conserved end residues are part of each CDR3. The D gene is left open where the match is weak. Where a row states a size, it is once, few, many or the class of an expanded clone; other rows omit it.

V	size	J	D	CDR3	DNA
TRBV5-1	-	TRBJ1-2	TRBD1	CASSLGTGGNYGYTF	TGCGCCAGCAGCTTGGGGACAGGGGGGAACTATGGCTACACCTTC
TRBV18	-	TRBJ1-6	TRBD1	CASSLGQGNSPLHF	TGTGCCAGCTCACTTGGACAGGGAAATTCACCCCTCCACTTT
TRBV5-1	-	TRBJ2-3	-	CASKPGVAGTDTQYF	TGCGCCAGCAAGCCCGGGGTAGCGGGCACAGATACGCAGTATTTT
TRBV29-1	-	TRBJ2-6	-	CSVGAGPGVNVLTF	TGCAGCGTGGGGGCCGGGCCCGGGGTAAACGTCCTGACTTTC
TRBV11-2	-	TRBJ2-3	TRBD2	CASSPGTSGDTQYF	TGTGCCAGCAGCCCAGGGACTAGCGGAGATACGCAGTATTTT
TRBV28	-	TRBJ1-1	TRBD1	CASSSTGTGGADTEAFF	TGTGCCAGCAGTTCTACCGGGACAGGGGGCGCGGACACTGAAGCTTTCTTT
TRBV4-1	-	TRBJ1-1	TRBD1	CASSQLPGQGSGTEAFF	TGCGCCAGCAGCCAATTGCCTGGACAGGGTAGCGGTACTGAAGCTTTCTTT
TRBV9	once	TRBJ2-1	-	CASSVSSGGLYNEQFF	TGTGCCAGCAGCGTGTCGTCGGGGGGCCTTTACAATGAGCAGTTCTTC
TRBV18	-	TRBJ1-3	-	CASSLTGPSSGNTIYF	TGTGCCAGCTCACTCACAGGGCCCAGCTCTGGAAACACCATATATTTT
TRBV19	-	TRBJ1-1	-	CATKIGTEVNTEAFF	TGTGCCACTAAAATAGGAACGGAGGTGAACACTGAAGCTTTCTTT
TRBV7-7	-	TRBJ2-3	TRBD2	CASSSSLAAGTDTQYF	TGTGCTAGCAGCTCATCACTAGCGGCCGGCACAGATACGCAGTATTTT